The 22 T cell receptor beta chains below were found in one sample sequenced in a study of vaccination and CD4 T cells after COVID-19. With the Oncomine TCR Beta short-read assay, DNA from cultured CD4+ T cells was sequenced. MiXCR was run by TCRdb on the PCR reads, yielding one entry per CDR3 protein. This sample has 12,000 or so distinct CDR3 sequences, with about a third found just once. Their antigen targets remain unknown. Treatment here: roughly 10-day PBMC culture with coronavirus spike peptide pools or control peptides (ViraFEST assay). This sample comprised CD4+ T cells from blood, cultured in vitro, obtained before SARS-CoV-2 vaccination. The receptors here all came from a human donor who received a COVID-19 vaccine.

The rearrangement joins TRBV12-3 or TRBV12-4 to TRBJ1-5; the D gene is possibly TRBD1 (6 bases). This CDR3 has 15 residues. V dropped 4 bases and J dropped 1 base, with 11 bases sitting between them. CDR3: CASSSGQLSNQPQHF. The CDR3 nucleotides read TGTGCCAGCAGTTCAGGACAGCTGAGCAATCAGCCCCAGCATTTT.

The chain is built from TRBV10-3 and TRBJ2-7; the match to TRBD2 covers 7 bases. CDR1 is ENHRY, CDR2 SYGVKD, per germline. This CDR3 is built from 14 residues. J gave up 4 bases and V 3 bases, and 6 bases lay outside the gene matches. CDR3 residues: CAISDRLAPYEQYF. CDR3 DNA: TGTGCCATCAGTGATCGACTAGCACCGTACGAGCAGTACTTC.

V usage is TRBV11-2 and J usage is TRBJ1-3; TRBD1 matches at 8 bases. V shed 4 bases, J shed 6 bases, and the junction held 8 bases outside the gene matches. Germline V gene data show CDR1 as SGHAT and CDR2 as FQNNGV. CDR3 length: 15 amino acids. The CDR3 DNA sequence: TGTGCCAGCAGCTACAAGACAGGGGAGGAAAACACCATATATTTT. Translation gives CASSYKTGEENTIYF.

This clonotype was observed a handful of times. The chain has TRBV2 and TRBJ1-5; D is perhaps TRBD1 (5 bases). CDR1 and CDR2 (germline): SNHLY, FYNNEI. The CDR3 runs 14 residues. The V end was cut by 4 bases, the J end by 2 bases, with 9 bases between. The DNA for the CDR3 is TGTGCCAGCAGTGGCGGCAGGGGCAATCAGCCCCAGCATTTT. Translation gives CASSGGRGNQPQHF.

The rearrangement links TRBV6-1 to TRBJ2-7, with TRBD1 matching 7 bases. Germline CDR1 MNHNS, CDR2 SASEGT. The CDR3 has 15 residues. Trimming removed 3 bases from V and 5 bases from J; junction bases left unmatched: 10. The CDR3 here is CASSENGRQGNEQYF. DNA of the CDR3: TGTGCCAGCAGTGAGAATGGGAGACAGGGCAACGAGCAGTACTTC.

This clonotype was found a few times. The gene calls are TRBV5-1 and TRBJ1-2; perhaps TRBD1 as D (6 bases). The CDR3 runs 14 residues. Per the germline V gene, CDR1 is SGHRS and CDR2 is YFSETQ. V was shortened by 4 bases and J by 7 bases, with 17 bases between the two germline ends. Written as DNA, the CDR3 is TGCGCCAGCAGCGAAGGCGGGACAAACCTTGGCTACACCTTC. This translates into CASSEGGTNLGYTF.

This clonotype was seen a handful of times. V gene TRBV19 combines with J gene TRBJ1-3; D may be TRBD1 (5 bases). V lost 3 bases, J lost 4 bases, and 13 bases lay in between. Germline values: CDR1 LNHDA, CDR2 SQIVND (reference sequence). The CDR3 spans 15 residues. Here the CDR3 DNA reads TGTGCCAGTAGTATCACCGAGACAGACGGAAACACCATATATTTT. Translating gives CASSITETDGNTIYF.

This chain joins TRBV7-2 and TRBJ1-2, with unresolved D. The CDR3 runs to 14 residues. Germline V lookup: CDR1 SGHTA, CDR2 FQGNSA. V was clipped by 6 bases and J by 2 bases, with 13 bases between them. CDR3 protein: CASSFRVVNYGYTF. The CDR3 DNA follows: TGTGCCAGCAGTTTCCGGGTCGTAAACTATGGCTACACCTTC.

The chain joins TRBV12-3 or TRBV12-4 to TRBJ1-2, with 7 bases fitting TRBD1. The CDR3 totals 14 residues. Trimming took 3 bases from V and 3 from J; bases not matched to a gene: 4. The CDR3 loop reads CASSLRGRDYGYTF. The CDR3 DNA is TGTGCCAGCAGTTTGAGGGGGCGCGACTATGGCTACACCTTC.

There are a few counts of this clonotype. The junction and the germline gene differ at one end; a read error may be behind it. The chain couples TRBV19 to TRBJ1-1, with D tentatively TRBD1 (6 bases). Germline CDR1 reads LNHDA; CDR2 reads SQIVND (reference sequence). This CDR3 has 15 residues. As DNA, the CDR3 is TGTGCCAGTAGTGATACAGGGATCCTGAACGCTGAAGCTTTCTTT. Translated: CASSDTGILNAEAFF. Full variable domain (remainder filled in from reference TRBV19 and TRBJ1-1): DGGITQSPKYLFRKEGQNVTLSCEQNLNHDAMYWYRQDPGQGLRLIYYSQIVNDFQKGDIAEGYSVSREKKESFPLTVTSAQKNPTAFYLCASSDTGILNAEAFFGQGTRLTVV.

This clonotype was found a few times. This sequence joins TRBV12-3 or TRBV12-4 and TRBJ1-2, with D perhaps TRBD1 (6 bases). V lost 6 bases and J 0 bases, leaving 14 bases between the germline ends. The CDR3 spans 15 residues. CDR3 sequence reads: CASRTGGSSNYGYTF. The DNA for the CDR3 is TGTGCCAGCAGGACAGGAGGGAGTTCTAACTATGGCTACACCTTC.

This clonotype was observed a handful of times. This rearrangement joins TRBV4-1 to TRBJ1-2; 7 nucleotides line up with TRBD1. V lost 0 bases and J lost 3; bases outside the gene matches: 7. The CDR3 is 16 amino acids. In germline, CDR1 is MGHRA, CDR2 YSYEKL. The CDR3 loop reads CASSQEAGQADYGYTF. As DNA, the CDR3 is TGCGCCAGCAGCCAAGAAGCCGGACAGGCAGACTATGGCTACACCTTC.

The V call is TRBV7-9, the J call TRBJ2-3, with TRBD1 matching over 7 bases. CDR3 length equals 16 residues. Germline V gives CDR1 SEHNR, CDR2 FQNEAQ (reference sequence). V lost 4 bases, J lost 2 bases, and 9 bases stayed unmatched. CDR3 in DNA: TGTGCCAGCAGCTCCCCCCGGGACAGACCCACAGATACGCAGTATTTT. Encoded protein: CASSSPRDRPTDTQYF.

In its sample, this clonotype was seen a few times. One junction end disagrees with the germline gene, perhaps due to a read error. The gene calls are TRBV7-9 and TRBJ2-7; no firm D call. The CDR3 contains 14 residues. The germline CDR1 and CDR2 sequences are SEHNR and FQNEAQ (reference sequence). CDR3: CASSLGSPSYELYF. In nucleotides, the CDR3 is TGTGCCAGCAGCTTAGGGTCGCCCTCCTACGAGCTGTACTTC. Full variable domain (outside the CDR3, taken from reference TRBV7-9 and TRBJ2-7): DTGVSQNPRHKITKRGQNVTFRCDPISEHNRLYWYRQTLGQGPEFLTYFQNEAQLEKSRLLSDRFSAERPKGSFSTLEIQRTEQGDSAMYLCASSLGSPSYELYFGPGTRLTVT.

This clonotype occurred a few times. The V and J genes are TRBV12-3 or TRBV12-4 and TRBJ2-2, with unresolved D. CDR3 length: 14 residues. Trimming stripped 6 bases from V and 7 bases from J, with 15 bases between. CDR3 loop: CASRSTSGFGELFF. As DNA, the CDR3 is TGTGCCAGCAGATCAACCTCGGGTTTCGGGGAGCTGTTTTTT.

This clonotype came up a few times. This chain joins TRBV2 and TRBJ2-7, with D uncertain. This CDR3 has 11 residues. From germline, CDR1 is SNHLY and CDR2 FYNNEI. Deletions cut 5 bases from V and 4 bases from J, with 6 bases between. In DNA form, the CDR3 reads TGTGCCAGCAGTTTCCAGTACGAGCAGTACTTC. The encoded protein is CASSFQYEQYF.

This clonotype was detected a few times. The rearrangement links TRBV19 to TRBJ1-3, with TRBD1 as a possible D gene (6 bases). The V end was cut by 8 bases, the J end by 7 bases, with 24 bases between. There are 16 residues in the CDR3. The germline gives CDR1 LNHDA, CDR2 SQIVND (reference sequence). CDR3 nucleotide sequence: TGTGCCAGTCAAGACTTCGGGACATGGCTCATGAACACCATATATTTT. It yields the protein CASQDFGTWLMNTIYF.

There are a few counts of this clonotype. The chain uses TRBV20-1 and TRBJ2-7; D remains unclear. Germline V lookup: CDR1 DFQATT, CDR2 SNEGSKA (reference sequence). V lost 6 bases and J lost 9, with 12 bases in between. The CDR3 has 10 residues. CDR3 in amino acids: CSAQAMVQYF. Written as DNA, the CDR3 is TGCAGTGCCCAAGCAATGGTGCAGTACTTC.

This clonotype was picked up one time. V and J are TRBV20-1 and TRBJ2-5, with 8 bases fitting TRBD2. The germline V gene encodes CDR1 DFQATT and CDR2 SNEGSKA (reference sequence). V lost 3 bases and J lost 2; bases outside the gene matches: 14. This CDR3 has 17 amino acids. This CDR3 reads CSARGATGGPGQETQYF. CDR3 coding DNA: TGCAGTGCTAGGGGCGCGACGGGGGGGCCGGGGCAAGAGACCCAGTACTTC.

This clonotype turned up a few times. The CDR3, as DNA: TGTGCCAGCACTCACCGTATAAGGGGGGACTATGGCTACACCTTC. Encoded protein: CASTHRIRGDYGYTF. This sequence joins TRBV6-1 and TRBJ1-2; D might be TRBD1 (6 bases). V lost 7 bases to trimming and J lost 3 bases, with 18 bases between them. The CDR3 totals 15 residues. Germline-derived CDR1 and CDR2 are MNHNS and SASEGT.

This sequence joins TRBV5-1 and TRBJ1-6; D not resolved. Germline V CDR1 and CDR2: SGHRS, YFSETQ. CDR3 length: 16 amino acids. V dropped 4 bases and J dropped 9 bases, with 20 bases sitting between them. The CDR3 DNA sequence: TGCGCCAGCAGCGACACGCGGGCACGGGAAGGTTCACCCCTCCACTTT. Translated: CASSDTRAREGSPLHF.

This sequence joins TRBV27 and TRBJ2-3; 11 positions match TRBD2. Trimming at V came to 1 base and at J to 0 bases, leaving 6 bases not matched to a gene. The CDR3 has 18 residues. Looked up from germline, CDR1 is MNHEY and CDR2 is SMNVEV (reference sequence). The CDR3 nucleotides read TGTGCCAGCAGTTTATTGGGACTAGCGGCCGAAAGCACAGATACGCAGTATTTT. Protein sequence: CASSLLGLAAESTDTQYF.